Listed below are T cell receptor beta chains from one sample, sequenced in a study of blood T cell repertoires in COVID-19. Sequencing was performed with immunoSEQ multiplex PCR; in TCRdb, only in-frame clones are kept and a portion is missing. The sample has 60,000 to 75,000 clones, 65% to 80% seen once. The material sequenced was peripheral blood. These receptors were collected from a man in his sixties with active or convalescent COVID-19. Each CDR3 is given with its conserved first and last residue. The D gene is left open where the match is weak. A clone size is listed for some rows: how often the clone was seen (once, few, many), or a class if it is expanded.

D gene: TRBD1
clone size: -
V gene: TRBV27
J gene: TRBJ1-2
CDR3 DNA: TGTGCCAGCAGCCCCTCGACAGGGGGTGGCTACACCTTC
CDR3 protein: CASSPSTGGGYTF

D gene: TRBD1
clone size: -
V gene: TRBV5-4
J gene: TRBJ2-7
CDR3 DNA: TGTGCCAGCAGCCTAAGGACAGGGAAGGGGGCCTACGAGCAGTACTTC
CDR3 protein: CASSLRTGKGAYEQYF

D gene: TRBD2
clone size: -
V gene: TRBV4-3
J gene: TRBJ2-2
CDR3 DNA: TGCGCCAGCAGCACTAGCGGGGGGGCGGACGGGGAGCTGTTTTTT
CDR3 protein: CASSTSGGADGELFF

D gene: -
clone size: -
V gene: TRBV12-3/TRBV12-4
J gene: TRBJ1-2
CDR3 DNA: TGTGCCAGCAGAGCCGGGGAGAACTATGGCTACACCTTC
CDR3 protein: CASRAGENYGYTF

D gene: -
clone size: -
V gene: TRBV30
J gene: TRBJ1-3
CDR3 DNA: TGTGCCTGGAGTGTACGGGGATTAGGAAACACCATATATTTT
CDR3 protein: CAWSVRGLGNTIYF

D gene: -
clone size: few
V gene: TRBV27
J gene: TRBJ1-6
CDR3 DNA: TGTGCCAGCAGTTTATGGGCACCCTATAATTCACCCCTCCACTTT
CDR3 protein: CASSLWAPYNSPLHF

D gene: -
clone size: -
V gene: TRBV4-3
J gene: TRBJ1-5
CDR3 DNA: TGCGCCAGCAGCCAAGATACAGGGTATCGGCGGCCCCAGCATTTT
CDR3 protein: CASSQDTGYRRPQHF

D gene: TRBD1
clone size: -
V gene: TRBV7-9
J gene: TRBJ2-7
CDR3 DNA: TGTGCCAGCAGCTTAACCGGACAGGGGATATACGAGCAGTACTTC
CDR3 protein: CASSLTGQGIYEQYF

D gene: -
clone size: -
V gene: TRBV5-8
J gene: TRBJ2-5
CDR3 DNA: TGTGCCAGCAGCTTGGACAGGCAAGGAAAAGAGACCCAGTACTTC
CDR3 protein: CASSLDRQGKETQYF

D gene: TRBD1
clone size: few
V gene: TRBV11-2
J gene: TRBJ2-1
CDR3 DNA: TGTGCCAGCAGCCCGATACAGGGGCCCCGCTCCTACAATGAGCAGTTCTTC
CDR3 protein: CASSPIQGPRSYNEQFF

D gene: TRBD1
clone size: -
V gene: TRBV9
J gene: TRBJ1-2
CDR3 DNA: TGTGCCAGCAGCTTTCCTAGGACAGGGGGCGCGGGAGGCTACACCTTC
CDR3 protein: CASSFPRTGGAGGYTF

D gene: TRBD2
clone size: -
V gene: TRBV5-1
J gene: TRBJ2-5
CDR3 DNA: TGCGCCAGCAGCCCCGGACTAGCGGGGGTCGTGGAGACCCAGTACTTC
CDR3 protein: CASSPGLAGVVETQYF

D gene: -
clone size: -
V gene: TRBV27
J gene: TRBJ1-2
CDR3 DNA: TGTGCCAGCAGTTTGACACCGTCTAACTATGGCTACACCTTC
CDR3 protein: CASSLTPSNYGYTF

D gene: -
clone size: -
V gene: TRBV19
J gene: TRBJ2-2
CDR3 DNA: TGTGCCAGTAGTATAGGGGGGGCGAACACCGGGGAGCTGTTTTTT
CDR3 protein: CASSIGGANTGELFF

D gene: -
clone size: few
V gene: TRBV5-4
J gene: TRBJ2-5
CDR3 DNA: TGTGCCAGCAGCTTACAGGGAATCTTGGAGACCCAGTACTTC
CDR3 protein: CASSLQGILETQYF

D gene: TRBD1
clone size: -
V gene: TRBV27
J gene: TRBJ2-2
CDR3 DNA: TGTGCCAGCACACCGACAGGGGGCACCGGGGAGCTGTTTTTT
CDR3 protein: CASTPTGGTGELFF

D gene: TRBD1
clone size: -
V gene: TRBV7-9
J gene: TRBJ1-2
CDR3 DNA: TGTGCCAGCAGTTACGGACAGGGTGGTGACTATGGCTACACCTTC
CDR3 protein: CASSYGQGGDYGYTF

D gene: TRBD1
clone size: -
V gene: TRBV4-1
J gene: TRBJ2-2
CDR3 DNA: TGCGCCAGCAGCCAAGAGGACAGGGGAGGTACCGGGGAGCTGTTTTTT
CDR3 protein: CASSQEDRGGTGELFF

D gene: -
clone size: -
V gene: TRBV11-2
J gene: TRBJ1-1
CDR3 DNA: TGTGCCAGCAGCTCCATATCGAGTACTGAAGCTTTCTTT
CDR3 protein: CASSSISSTEAFF

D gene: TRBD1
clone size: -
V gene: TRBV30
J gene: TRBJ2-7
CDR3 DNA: TGTGCCTGGAACAGGGGATCCTACGAGCAGTACTTC
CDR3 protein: CAWNRGSYEQYF